Listed here is a single T cell receptor (beta chain). Seattle participants joined during active infection and were tracked over time. The CDR3 contains 16 residues. V shed 0 bases and J shed 7 bases, with 18 bases lying between them. Germline V gives CDR1 LGHNA, CDR2 YNFKEQ. The data derive from a study of blood T cell repertoires in COVID-19. Study-wide background: Acute and convalescent COVID-19 samples came from the United States, Italy and Spain. T cells, B-cell-depleted T cells, or PBMCs supplied cDNA or gDNA.

The authors' processing: Reference gene primers were amplified, and this amplification served to estimate nucleated cell counts. The method was immunoSEQ multiplex PCR; TCRdb's version includes in-frame clones alone and lacks a portion of them. V and J calls and clone size follow that table, whereas D and trimming were derived from the DNA. Of 150,000 to 200,000 clones in the sample, around nine tenths are singletons; the top ten hold around 13%. The chain recombines TRBV4-2 with TRBJ1-1, with a tentative D call TRBD1 (5 bases). The source of this sequence is a woman between 65 and 79 years old with COVID-19, enrolled during active disease. The sequencing sample was made of peripheral blood. CDR3 amino acids: CASSQDSYRQMGEAFF. CDR3 sequence (DNA): TGTGCCAGCAGCCAAGACAGCTATAGACAGATGGGTGAAGCTTTCTTT.